Following are 13 T cell receptor beta chains from one sample sequenced in a study of regulatory T cells in long-lasting Graves disease (dated by TCRdb to about 2021). Library generation was performed with multiplex PCR. The instrument given in TCRdb is Illumina HiSeq 4000. TCR beta libraries were built with iRepertoire HTBI primers and Arm-PCR amplification of CDR3 regions. TCRdb redid the processing of the public reads, applying fastp at Q25 and MiXCR, and retained in-frame beta chains. Merged by CDR3 protein, the rows form single entries marked with the most common genes and DNA. The sample profile shows roughly 400,000 distinct CDR3 sequences; approximately 15% of them were found once. The ten biggest clones cover over 7% of the sample. What the time point label conveys for this sample: newly diagnosed GD, antithyroid drugs for less than 3 months. RNA was extracted from PBMCs in TRIzol for both TCR sequencing and RNA sequencing.

These data are also associated with another study on T cells in Graves' hyperthyroidism and ophthalmopathy.

The source was peripheral blood mononuclear cells (PBMCs), collected at new diagnosis, from a patient treated with antithyroid drugs. The receptor source for this set is a woman aged 40 to 50 with Graves disease. Donor details come from another sample of the same person, matched by shared clones.

Details on this clonotype: The CDR3 does not close with the conserved phenylalanine or tryptophan, likely indicating a read error. The chain links TRBV5-5 to TRBJ1-5; D gene unclear. V was trimmed by 2 bases and J by 0 bases, leaving 9 bases between them. The CDR3 spans 15 residues. Germline loops: CDR1 SGHKS, CDR2 YYEKEE (reference sequence). CDR3 coding DNA: TGTGCCAGCAGCTTCTCCCTTTCTAGCAATCAGCCCCAGCATTCT. Protein sequence: CASSFSLSSNQPQHS.

This clonotype was recorded many times. The V gene is TRBV20-1, the J gene TRBJ2-3, with no clear D. Germline V gene data show CDR1 as DFQATT and CDR2 as SNEGSKA (reference sequence). Trimming cost V 4 bases and J 2 bases, with 10 bases left between them. This CDR3 region has 13 residues. CDR3: CSAKGGTTDTQYF. Written as DNA, the CDR3 is TGCAGTGCTAAAGGCGGAACCACAGATACGCAGTATTTT.

This clonotype was recorded many times. The chain employs TRBV7-6 and TRBJ2-7; D might be TRBD2 (6 bases). Germline assignment: CDR1 SGHVS and CDR2 FNYEAQ. The CDR3 sequence is 13 residues long. Deletions cut 5 bases from V and 7 bases from J, with 15 bases between. This CDR3 is CASSQTRAGEQYF. CDR3 bases: TGTGCCAGCAGCCAGACACGGGCGGGGGAGCAGTACTTC.

This clonotype was detected many times. This chain uses TRBV28 with TRBJ2-7; the D is unclear. Germline V gene sequence: CDR1 MDHEN, CDR2 SYDVKM. This CDR3 has 14 amino acids. V lost 4 bases, J lost 2 bases, and 12 bases lay in between. The CDR3 DNA sequence: TGTGCCAGCAGTTCCCCTTCGGTCGCCTACGAGCAGTACTTC. Translated: CASSSPSVAYEQYF.

In its sample, this clonotype was seen many times. The chain has TRBV6-1 and TRBJ2-2, with TRBD2 matching 10 bases. This CDR3 has 16 residues. V shed 5 bases, J shed 3 bases, and the junction held 6 bases outside the gene matches. Germline assignment: CDR1 MNHNS and CDR2 SASEGT. The CDR3 DNA reads TGTGCCAGCAGTAGAGCGGGAGGGAGGTACACCGGGGAGCTGTTTTTT. It specifies CASSRAGGRYTGELFF.

This clonotype was seen many times. The CDR3 DNA reads TGTGCCAGCAGTGCCGACGGCCGCACAGATACGCAGTATTTT. Its protein product is CASSADGRTDTQYF. The chain joins TRBV12-3 or TRBV12-4 to TRBJ2-3, with D unresolved. There are 14 residues in the CDR3. With 5 bases removed from V and 1 base from J, the gap between germline ends came to 10 bases.

This clonotype was detected many times. The chain combines TRBV7-2 with TRBJ2-7; D assignment may be TRBD1 or TRBD2 (5 bases each). Trimming removed 4 bases from V and 7 bases from J, with 20 bases in between. Germline loops: CDR1 SGHTA, CDR2 FQGNSA. The CDR3 contains 15 residues. The chain's CDR3 is CASSSSGTSYWEQYF. DNA for the CDR3: TGTGCCAGCAGCTCGTCCGGGACCTCTTATTGGGAGCAGTACTTC.

The V and J genes are TRBV20-1 and TRBJ2-7; 10 bases line up with TRBD2. Germline CDR1 and CDR2: DFQATT and SNEGSKA (reference sequence). Trimming removed 5 bases from V and 2 bases from J; junction bases left unmatched: 9. The CDR3 covers 15 residues. CDR3 sequence reads: CSAERWTSGTYEQYF. CDR3 in DNA: TGCAGTGCTGAACGGTGGACTAGCGGAACCTACGAGCAGTACTTC.

This clonotype was seen many times. The V call is TRBV7-2, the J call TRBJ2-7; 8 positions match TRBD1. The CDR3 has 15 amino acids. V gave up 0 bases and J gave up 5 bases; unmatched junction bases: 6. CDR1 and CDR2 from the germline V gene are SGHTA and FQGNSA. CDR3 sequence: CASSLAGAGGHEQYF. CDR3 bases: TGTGCCAGCAGCTTAGCCGGGGCAGGGGGCCACGAGCAGTACTTC. The entire variable domain, with the rest obtained from reference TRBV7-2 and TRBJ2-7, is as follows: GAGVSQSPSNKVTEKGKDVELRCDPISGHTALYWYRQSLGQGLEFLIYFQGNSAPDKSGLPSDRFSAERTGGSVSTLTIQRTQQEDSAVYLCASSLAGAGGHEQYFGPGTRLTVT.

This clonotype occurred many times. The V call is TRBV7-3, the J call TRBJ2-3; D may be TRBD1 or TRBD2 (5 bases each). CDR3 length: 13 amino acids. The V gene lost 5 bases and the J gene lost 5 bases, with 11 bases spanning the gap. Germline loops: CDR1 SGHTA, CDR2 FQGTGA. CDR3 DNA sequence: TGTGCCAGCAGCCCCAGTGGGGGAGATACGCAGTATTTT. It specifies CASSPSGGDTQYF.

There are many counts of this clonotype. The chain combines TRBV6-1 with TRBJ2-7; weak D call: TRBD1 (6 bases). Looked up from germline, CDR1 is MNHNS and CDR2 is SASEGT. The ends were cut back, 4 bases at V and 1 base at J, with 14 bases in the middle. The CDR3 has 15 residues. CDR3 protein: CASSGGLLISYEQYF. The DNA of the CDR3 is TGTGCCAGCAGTGGGGGGCTCTTAATATCCTACGAGCAGTACTTC.

This clonotype showed up many times. The V gene is TRBV6-2 or TRBV6-3, the J gene TRBJ2-7; 10 bases are shared with TRBD1. Unmatched junction bases numbered 15, after V lost 2 bases and J lost 2 bases. CDR3 length: 19 residues. Germline loops: CDR1 MNHEY, CDR2 SVGEGT. This chain's CDR3 is CASSYVWDRGLRIAYEQYF. CDR3 nucleotides: TGTGCCAGCAGTTACGTTTGGGACAGGGGCCTACGTATAGCCTACGAGCAGTACTTC.

This clonotype was counted only a few times. V usage is TRBV4-3 and J usage is TRBJ2-3; no reliable D call. Germline CDR1 LGHNA, CDR2 YSLEER. The CDR3 consists of 13 residues. V lost 4 bases and J lost 5, with 10 bases in between. The CDR3 DNA reads TGCGCCAGCAGCCTTACCCCAGGAGATACGCAGTATTTT. Its protein is CASSLTPGDTQYF.